A single sample gave rise to the 8 T cell receptor beta chains below, sequenced in a study of cytomegalovirus exposure and HLA in healthy donors. TCRdb keeps only in-frame clones here, not all; method: immunoSEQ multiplex PCR. The table shows about 180,000 clones, with around 85% occurring only once. The sample taken for sequencing was PBMCs. These TCRs come from a man younger than 35 in good health and CMV-seropositive.

This chain uses TRBV7-2 with TRBJ2-2; tentative D call: TRBD2 (5 bases). V shed 2 bases and J shed 4 bases, with 5 bases lying between them. CDR1 is SGHTA and CDR2 is FQGNSA in the germline V gene. The CDR3 runs 13 residues. CDR3 protein: CASSLRGTGELFF. The CDR3 DNA reads as TGTGCCAGCAGCTTACGGGGCACCGGGGAGCTGTTTTTT.

The chain is built from TRBV5-5 and TRBJ2-1, with a weak D call TRBD1 (6 bases). This CDR3 is built from 13 residues. CDR1 and CDR2 from the germline V gene are SGHKS and YYEKEE (reference sequence). The V and J ends lost 0 bases and 7 bases respectively, with 8 bases between them. Here the CDR3 DNA reads TGTGCCAGCAGCTTGGTAAGGGGGAATGAGCAGTTCTTC. Encoded protein: CASSLVRGNEQFF.

The chain combines TRBV2 with TRBJ2-7; maybe TRBD2 (5 bases). Germline V CDR1 and CDR2: SNHLY, FYNNEI. CDR3 size: 11 residues. Trimming removed 4 bases from V and 5 bases from J, with 6 bases in between. DNA for the CDR3: TGTGCCAGCAGTGCGGGGAACGAGCAGTACTTC. It encodes CASSAGNEQYF. The full variable domain, in which reference TRBV2 and TRBJ2-7 provide the parts outside the CDR3, is EPEVTQTPSHQVTQMGQEVILRCVPISNHLYFYWYRQILGQKVEFLVSFYNNEISEKSEIFDDQFSVERPDGSNFTLKIRSTKLEDSAMYFCASSAGNEQYFGPGTRLTVT.

The chain combines TRBV13 with TRBJ1-2, with 8 bases fitting TRBD1. The CDR3 is 16 amino acids. V lost 2 bases, J lost 6 bases, and 11 bases stayed unmatched. Germline lookup yields CDR1 PRHDT and CDR2 FYEKMQ (reference sequence). CDR3 protein: CASSLQGASPRDGYTF. Written as DNA, the CDR3 is TGTGCCAGCAGCTTACAGGGGGCGTCTCCTCGTGATGGCTACACCTTC. Full variable domain (missing parts from reference TRBV13 and TRBJ1-2): AAGVIQSPRHLIKEKRETATLKCYPIPRHDTVYWYQQGPGQDPQFLISFYEKMQSDKGSIPDRFSAQQFSDYHSELNMSSLELGDSALYFCASSLQGASPRDGYTFGSGTRLTVV.

The chain is built from TRBV5-1 and TRBJ2-4; 12 bases agree with TRBD2. The V gene's germline CDR1 is SGHRS and CDR2 YFSETQ. V dropped 4 bases and J dropped 3; count of bases not matched to a gene: 11. There are 18 residues in the CDR3. The CDR3 protein is CASSIGLAGSSGKNIQYF. Written as DNA, the CDR3 is TGCGCCAGCAGCATAGGACTAGCGGGATCTAGCGGCAAAAACATTCAGTACTTC.

The chain recombines TRBV19 with TRBJ2-1; 9 nucleotides agree with TRBD1. Trimming took 3 bases from V and 10 from J; bases not matched to a gene: 7. This CDR3 contains 14 residues. Germline V CDR1 and CDR2: LNHDA, SQIVND (reference sequence). CDR3 sequence (DNA): TGTGCCAGTAGTATGGACAGGGGATCGAAGGAGCAGTTCTTC. It codes for CASSMDRGSKEQFF.

This clone has just a few counts. The DNA for the CDR3 is TGTGCCAGCAGCTTCGGCGGGAGGCAGACCCAGTACTTC. Protein product: CASSFGGRQTQYF. The rearrangement links TRBV11-2 to TRBJ2-5, with 8 positions matching TRBD2. This CDR3 contains 13 residues. From germline, CDR1 is SGHAT and CDR2 FQNNGV. The V gene end was trimmed by 3 bases and the J gene end by 6 bases; junction bases not matched to a gene: 3. Drawing the rest from reference TRBV11-2 and TRBJ2-5, the complete variable domain is EAGVAQSPRYKIIEKRQSVAFWCNPISGHATLYWYQQILGQGPKLLIQFQNNGVVDDSQLPKDRFSAERLKGVDSTLKIQPAKLEDSAVYLCASSFGGRQTQYFGPGTRLLVL.

The genes are TRBV20-1 and TRBJ1-5; D is ambiguous. Germline-derived CDR1 and CDR2 are DFQATT and SNEGSKA (reference sequence). Between the trimmed V and J ends, which lost 6 bases and 4 bases, there was a span of 4 bases. The CDR3 extends over 10 amino acids. The CDR3 protein is CSAGNQPQHF. Here the CDR3 DNA reads TGCAGTGCCGGGAATCAGCCCCAGCATTTT.